This TCR beta chain came from a study of blood T cell repertoires in COVID-19 (dated by TCRdb to 2020 to 2021). At the level of the whole study: The collaborator samples originated in the United States, Italy and Spain and spanned the acute and convalescent phases of COVID-19. The prospective study material was composed of cDNA or gDNA derived from T cells, B-cell-depleted T cells, or PBMCs. Deeply sampled blood TCRbeta repertoires from subjects exposed to, actively infected with, or recovered from COVID-19 were included in the dataset. The repertoires were made available in a free public database intended to serve as a resource for research on the immune response to SARS-CoV-2. The samples were drawn from two sources: the first 160 participants of the ongoing ImmuneRACE study, and 1,200 or so subjects contributed by 6 global collaborators. A de-identified subject ID, COVID-19 status, age in years and sex were almost always included in the sample metadata. Where available, HLA class I and class II types were obtained from metadata supplied by the sample provider rather than from assay-based typing. The study at large found these results: Clinical and demographic metadata were provided uncurated, with the amount varying by source and participant.

Each collaborating institution followed its own protocols to collect whole blood in K2EDTA tubes. Collaborator samples were shipped for TCRbeta analysis as frozen whole blood, isolated PBMCs, or DNA extracted from either sample type. The immunoSEQ Assay, a bias-controlled multiplex PCR, was used to amplify TCRbeta CDR3 regions from genomic DNA. On the study's bioinformatics: Nucleated cell counts per sample were estimated from amplification of reference gene primers within the assay. To quantify the absolute abundance of each unique TCRbeta CDR3 rearrangement, sequence reads were collapsed and filtered. For each sample, productive Simpson clonality was calculated by taking the square root of Simpson's diversity index across productive rearrangements. TCRdb re-hosts the immuneACCESS table, in-frame sequences only. Its copies lack some clones; in the studies checked, an unresolved V gene accounts for under half of them, and the cause for the rest is not known. V and J calls and clone size come straight from that table; D and trimming were deduced from the DNA. This sample gives 50,000 to 70,000 clones in total; over 70% of them show up just once. The ten largest account for approximately 3% of the sample.

About this clone itself: Its antigen has not been determined. Per-nucleotide qualities are absent, and no much larger clonotype sits a single base away.

The CDR3 numbers 15 residues from cysteine through phenylalanine. Only the CDR3 part of the read is kept: 45 bases, read in frame from the first base. The germline V gene (reference sequence) sets CDR1 to SGHNT and CDR2 to YYREEE. V loses 5 bases of germline sequence and J loses 6 bases, and the interval between the two ends is 15 bases. This sequence uses TRBV5-4 and TRBJ1-6, with no reliable assignment of the D segment. Material: peripheral blood. The source of this sequence is a man in his 60s with acute or convalescent COVID-19. In nucleotide form, the sequence is TGTGCCAGCAGTCAGGAGGGTGGAACTAATTCACCCCTCCACTTT. Translated, it gives CASSQEGGTNSPLHF.